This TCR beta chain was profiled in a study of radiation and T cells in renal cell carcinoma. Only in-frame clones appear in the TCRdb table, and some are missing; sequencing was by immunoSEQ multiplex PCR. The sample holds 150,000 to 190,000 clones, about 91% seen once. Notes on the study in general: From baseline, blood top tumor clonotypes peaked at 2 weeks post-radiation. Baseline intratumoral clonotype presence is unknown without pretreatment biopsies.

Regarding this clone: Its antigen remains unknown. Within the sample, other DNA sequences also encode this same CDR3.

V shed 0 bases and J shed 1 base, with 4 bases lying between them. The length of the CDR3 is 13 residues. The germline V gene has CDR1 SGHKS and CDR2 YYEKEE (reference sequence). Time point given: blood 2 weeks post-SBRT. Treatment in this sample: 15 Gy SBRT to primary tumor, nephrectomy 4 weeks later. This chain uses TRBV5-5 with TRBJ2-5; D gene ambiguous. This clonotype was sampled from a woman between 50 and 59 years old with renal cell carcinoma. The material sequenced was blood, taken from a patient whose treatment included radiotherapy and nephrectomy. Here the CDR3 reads CASSLGTQETQYF. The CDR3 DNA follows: TGTGCCAGCAGCTTGGGGACCCAAGAGACCCAGTACTTC.